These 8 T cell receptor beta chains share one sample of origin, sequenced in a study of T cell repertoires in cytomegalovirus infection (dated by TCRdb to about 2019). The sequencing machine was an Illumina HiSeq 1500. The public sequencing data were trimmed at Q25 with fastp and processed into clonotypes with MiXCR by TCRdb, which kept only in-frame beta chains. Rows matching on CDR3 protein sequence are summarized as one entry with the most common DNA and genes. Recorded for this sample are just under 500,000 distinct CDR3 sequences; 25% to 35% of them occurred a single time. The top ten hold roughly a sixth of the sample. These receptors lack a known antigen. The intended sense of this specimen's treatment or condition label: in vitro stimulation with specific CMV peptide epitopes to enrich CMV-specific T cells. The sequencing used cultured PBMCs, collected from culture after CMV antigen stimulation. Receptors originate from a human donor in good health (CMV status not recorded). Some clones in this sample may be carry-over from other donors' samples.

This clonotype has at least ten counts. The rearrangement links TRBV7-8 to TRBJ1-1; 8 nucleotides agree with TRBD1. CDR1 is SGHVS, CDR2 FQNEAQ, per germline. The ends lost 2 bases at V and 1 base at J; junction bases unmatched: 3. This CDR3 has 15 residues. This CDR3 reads CASSLTDRANTEAFF. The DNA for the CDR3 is TGTGCCAGCAGCTTAACGGACAGGGCGAACACTGAAGCTTTCTTT.

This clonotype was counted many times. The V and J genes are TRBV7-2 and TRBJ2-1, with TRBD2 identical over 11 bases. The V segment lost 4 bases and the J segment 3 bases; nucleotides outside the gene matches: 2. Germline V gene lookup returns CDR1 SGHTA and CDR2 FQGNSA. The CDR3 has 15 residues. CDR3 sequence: CASSSTSGVYNEQFF. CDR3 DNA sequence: TGTGCCAGCAGCTCGACTAGCGGGGTCTACAATGAGCAGTTCTTC.

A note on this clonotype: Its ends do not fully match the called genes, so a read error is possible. CDR3 region: CVSSLSMTRRTDTQYF. CDR3 bases: TGTGTCAGCAGCTTAAGTATGACTCGCAGGACAGATACGCAGTATTTT. This rearrangement joins TRBV7-3 to TRBJ2-3, with D uncertain. This CDR3 region has 16 residues. In germline, CDR1 is SGHTA, CDR2 FQGTGA.

The CDR3 DNA follows: TGTGCCAGCAATCGGGGAGGGTCCTACGAGCAGTACTTC. Translation: CASNRGGSYEQYF. This rearrangement joins TRBV2 to TRBJ2-7; 7 nucleotides align to TRBD2. The J segment lost 1 base and the V segment lost 7 bases, leaving 4 bases of the junction unmatched. The germline CDR1 and CDR2 sequences are SNHLY and FYNNEI. The CDR3 loop spans 13 amino acids.

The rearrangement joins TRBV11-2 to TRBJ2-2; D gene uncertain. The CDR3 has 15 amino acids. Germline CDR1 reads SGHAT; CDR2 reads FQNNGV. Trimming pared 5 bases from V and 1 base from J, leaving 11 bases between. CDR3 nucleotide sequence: TGTGCCAGCAGCGTCACCGGAGAGAACACCGGGGAGCTGTTTTTT. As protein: CASSVTGENTGELFF.

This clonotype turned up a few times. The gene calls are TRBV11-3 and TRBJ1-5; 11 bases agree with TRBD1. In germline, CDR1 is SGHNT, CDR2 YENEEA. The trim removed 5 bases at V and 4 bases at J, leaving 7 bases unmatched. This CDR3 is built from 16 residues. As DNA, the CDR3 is TGTGCCAGCAGCCTCGGGACAGGGGGTCCGAATCAGCCCCAGCATTTT. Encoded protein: CASSLGTGGPNQPQHF.

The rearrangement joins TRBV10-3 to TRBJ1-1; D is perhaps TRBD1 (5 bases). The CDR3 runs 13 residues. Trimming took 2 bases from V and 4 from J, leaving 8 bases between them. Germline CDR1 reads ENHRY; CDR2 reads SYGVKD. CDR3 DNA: TGTGCCATCAGTGAGAGGGGTCCCACTGAAGCTTTCTTT. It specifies CAISERGPTEAFF.

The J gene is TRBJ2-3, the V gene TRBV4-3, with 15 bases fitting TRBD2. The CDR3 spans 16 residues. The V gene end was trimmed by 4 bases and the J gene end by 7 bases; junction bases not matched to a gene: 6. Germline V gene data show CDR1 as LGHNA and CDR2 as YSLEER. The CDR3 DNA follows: TGCGCCAGCAGCCTCGGACTAGCGGGAGGGTCACATACGCAGTATTTT. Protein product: CASSLGLAGGSHTQYF.